What follows are 21 T cell receptor beta chains derived from one specimen sequenced in a study of blood T cells in healthy people across ages (dated by TCRdb to between 2015 and 2016). The library was made by 5' RACE. Sequencing relied on an Illumina HiSeq 2500. A second PCR of roughly 7 to 12 cycles was run with a J-beta primer mix and a sample-barcoded 5' primer. The public reads were quality trimmed at Q25 with fastp and then assembled into clones with MiXCR by TCRdb, keeping productive beta chains. A single entry per CDR3 protein holds the most common genes and DNA from its merged rows. The table for this sample lists hundreds of thousands of distinct CDR3 sequences; 24% of them were counted only once. The ten largest account for under 9% of the sample. The sample also formed part of further work on T cells of mothers and their children.

Sequenced input: blood. These TCRs come from a boy younger than 18 in good health.

This clonotype was seen only a few times. The chain is built from TRBV25-1 and TRBJ1-2, with TRBD1 matching 9 bases. With 8 bases clipped from V and 5 bases from J, the junction kept 6 bases outside the gene matches. The germline V gene encodes CDR1 MGHDK and CDR2 SYGVNS. The CDR3 is 13 amino acids. As DNA, the CDR3 is TGTGCCAGCTCCGAGGACAGGGGATATGGCTACACCTTC. This translates into CASSEDRGYGYTF.

This clonotype appeared a few times. V and J are TRBV7-2 and TRBJ1-1; 9 nucleotides line up with TRBD1. V dropped 3 bases and J dropped 3; count of bases not matched to a gene: 2. The CDR3 is 14 residues long. CDR1 SGHTA and CDR2 FQGNSA come from the germline V gene. The CDR3 loop reads CASSLNRGHTEAFF. CDR3 nucleotide sequence: TGTGCCAGCAGCTTGAACAGGGGGCACACTGAAGCTTTCTTT.

The J gene is TRBJ1-1, the V gene TRBV28; D is uncertain. The CDR3 is 14 residues long. Germline loops: CDR1 MDHEN, CDR2 SYDVKM. V was cut by 1 base and J by 2 bases, with 8 bases left in between. CDR3 protein: CASSLYGGNTEAFF. CDR3 nucleotide sequence: TGTGCCAGCAGTTTATATGGAGGAAACACTGAAGCTTTCTTT. The variable domain in full, completed from reference TRBV28 and TRBJ1-1, reads DVKVTQSSRYLVKRTGEKVFLECVQDMDHENMFWYRQDPGLGLRLIYFSYDVKMKEKGDIPEGYSVSREKKERFSLILESASTNQTSMYLCASSLYGGNTEAFFGQGTRLTVV.

The chain is built from TRBV6-2 or TRBV6-3 and TRBJ2-6, with 7 bases identical to TRBD1. This CDR3 comprises 18 residues. Germline assignment: CDR1 MNHEY and CDR2 SVGEGT. V shed 5 bases and J 0 bases; nucleotides not matched to a gene: 10. The CDR3 nucleotides are TGTGCCAGCAGTGTACGACAGGGTTTTTTCTCTGGGGCCAACGTCCTGACTTTC. As protein: CASSVRQGFFSGANVLTF.

This clonotype came up a few times. The genes are TRBV5-1 and TRBJ1-1; D gene ambiguous. The CDR3 totals 18 residues. Trimming left V 0 bases short and J 4 bases short, with 22 bases between. Germline V lookup: CDR1 SGHRS, CDR2 YFSETQ. DNA of the CDR3: TGCGCCAGCAGCTTGGTTCACGGTAATGGGGTTTGGGTCACTGAAGCTTTCTTT. Amino acid sequence: CASSLVHGNGVWVTEAFF. The full variable domain, rest sourced from reference TRBV5-1 and TRBJ1-1, is KAGVTQTPRYLIKTRGQQVTLSCSPISGHRSVSWYQQTPGQGLQFLFEYFSETQRNKGNFPGRFSGRQFSNSRSEMNVSTLELGDSALYLCASSLVHGNGVWVTEAFFGQGTRLTVV.

This clonotype has a count of ten or more. The V call is TRBV29-1, the J call TRBJ2-5, with D tentatively TRBD2 (6 bases). The V end lost 7 bases, the J end lost 3 bases, and 12 bases lay between the germline ends. Germline CDR1 is SQVTM and CDR2 is ANQGSEA. The CDR3 loop spans 12 amino acids. The CDR3 protein is CSGMPGEETQYF. CDR3 in DNA: TGCAGCGGCATGCCGGGGGAAGAGACCCAGTACTTC.

The genes are TRBV12-3 or TRBV12-4 and TRBJ2-3; D call uncertain. The CDR3 has 15 amino acids. Trimming removed 3 bases from V and 1 base from J, with 11 bases in between. CDR3 protein: CASSFSLLGTDTQYF. CDR3 sequence (DNA): TGTGCCAGCAGTTTTTCCTTGCTTGGCACAGATACGCAGTATTTT.

V and J are TRBV6-2 or TRBV6-3 and TRBJ2-7, with D possibly matching TRBD1 (5 bases). Trimming stripped 2 bases from V and 3 bases from J, with 14 bases between. Germline V gene sequence: CDR1 MNHEY, CDR2 SVGEGT. The CDR3 covers 15 residues. As DNA, the CDR3 is TGTGCCAGCAGTTACATGGGCGACAGAGGCTACGAGCAGTACTTC. This codes for CASSYMGDRGYEQYF.

The chain combines TRBV7-3 with TRBJ1-2; no definite D call. CDR1 is SGHTA and CDR2 is FQGTGA in the germline V gene. Trimming took off 5 bases at V and 6 bases at J, with 22 bases between the two ends. This CDR3 is built from 16 residues. CDR3 in DNA: TGTGCCAGCAGCCCGCTTAGTGGGCCCGGAGGGCATGGCTACACCTTC. This gives the protein CASSPLSGPGGHGYTF.

This chain links TRBV19 with TRBJ1-2; TRBD1 aligns across 7 bases. The CDR3 is made up of 13 amino acids. Losses at the gene ends were 7 bases for V and 4 bases for J; bases not matched to a gene: 6. Germline V gene data show CDR1 as LNHDA and CDR2 as SQIVND (reference sequence). DNA for the CDR3: TGTGCCAGTACCCCTGCAGGGGGCTATGGCTACACCTTC. It translates to CASTPAGGYGYTF.

The CDR3 nucleotides are TGTGCCAGCAGCTTAGGAACAGGAGGAACGTATGGCTACACCTTC. It codes for CASSLGTGGTYGYTF. This chain uses TRBV7-9 with TRBJ1-2; perhaps TRBD1 as D (5 bases). V was shortened by 1 base and J by 5 bases, with 14 bases between the two germline ends. CDR1 SEHNR and CDR2 FQNEAQ come from the germline V gene (reference sequence). This CDR3 contains 15 residues. Together with reference TRBV7-9 and TRBJ1-2, the CDR3 gives the full variable domain: DTGVSQNPRHKITKRGQNVTFRCDPISEHNRLYWYRQTLGQGPEFLTYFQNEAQLEKSRLLSDRFSAERPKGSFSTLEIQRTEQGDSAMYLCASSLGTGGTYGYTFGSGTRLTVV.

The chain uses TRBV28 and TRBJ2-7; 9 bases match TRBD1. The CDR3 runs 15 residues. Per germline, CDR1 MDHEN and CDR2 SYDVKM. V trimming: 8 bases; J trimming: 3 bases; junction bases outside the gene matches: 11. The CDR3 nucleotides are TGTGCCAGCGGCACAACCGGGACAGGGTTCTACGAGCAGTACTTC. This codes for CASGTTGTGFYEQYF.

The chain couples TRBV9 to TRBJ2-2; tentative D call: TRBD1 (5 bases). V dropped 2 bases and J dropped 4 bases, with 9 bases sitting between them. The CDR3 length is 14 residues. Germline V CDR1 and CDR2: SGDLS, YYNGEE. CDR3 DNA sequence: TGTGCCAGCAGCGTGCAGGGCGGCACCGGGGAGCTGTTTTTT. It is translated as CASSVQGGTGELFF.

The chain uses TRBV6-2 or TRBV6-3 and TRBJ2-5, with a possible D match to TRBD2 (5 bases). V lost 4 bases to trimming and J lost 0 bases, with 9 bases between them. There are 14 residues in the CDR3. Germline CDR1 and CDR2: MNHEY and SVGEGT. The CDR3 sequence is CASSCGQHQETQYF. In nucleotides, the CDR3 is TGTGCCAGCAGTTGCGGGCAGCACCAAGAGACCCAGTACTTC.

This clonotype was seen a few times. The chain carries TRBV2 and TRBJ1-1; no definite D call. Germline lookup yields CDR1 SNHLY and CDR2 FYNNEI. V was cut by 4 bases and J by 1 base, with 13 bases left in between. This CDR3 spans 15 amino acids. The CDR3 region has the DNA TGTGCCAGCAGTGCACTCGGGTTACCGAACACTGAAGCTTTCTTT. This sequence encodes CASSALGLPNTEAFF.

The chain combines TRBV12-3 or TRBV12-4 with TRBJ2-7, with 8 bases fitting TRBD1. The junction had 8 bases not matched to a gene; V was cut back by 2 bases and J by 2 bases. The CDR3 spans 16 residues. The CDR3 is CASSLNSGQVPYEQYF. The CDR3 DNA sequence: TGTGCCAGCAGTTTAAATTCGGGACAGGTACCCTACGAGCAGTACTTC.

This sequence joins TRBV5-1 and TRBJ1-1; maybe TRBD1 (5 bases). From germline, CDR1 is SGHRS and CDR2 YFSETQ. The V gene lost 5 bases and the J gene lost 3 bases, with 8 bases spanning the gap. This CDR3 has 12 residues. The CDR3, as DNA: TGCGCCAGCAGGGAACAGGACACTGAAGCTTTCTTT. Protein product: CASREQDTEAFF. Full variable domain (rest looked up from reference TRBV5-1 and TRBJ1-1): KAGVTQTPRYLIKTRGQQVTLSCSPISGHRSVSWYQQTPGQGLQFLFEYFSETQRNKGNFPGRFSGRQFSNSRSEMNVSTLELGDSALYLCASREQDTEAFFGQGTRLTVV.

The chain is built from TRBV20-1 and TRBJ2-1, with no clear D. V was cut by 7 bases and J by 2 bases, with 6 bases left in between. This CDR3 is built from 11 residues. Germline loops: CDR1 DFQATT, CDR2 SNEGSKA (reference sequence). The CDR3 spells CSVLPYNEQFF. CDR3 nucleotide sequence: TGCAGTGTCCTCCCCTACAATGAGCAGTTCTTC.

The gene calls are TRBV12-3 or TRBV12-4 and TRBJ2-5, with a weak D call TRBD1 (5 bases). The closer fit of TRBJ2-7 to the DNA end suggests the J call may be wrong. This CDR3 contains 14 residues. CDR3 sequence (DNA): TGTGCCAGCAGAGGATGGCAGGGAAGTAGCGAGCAGTACTTC. It translates to CASRGWQGSSEQYF.

This clonotype was seen a handful of times. The CDR3 reads CASSFRDTKNIQYF. The CDR3 DNA follows: TGTGCCAGCAGTTTCCGGGACACAAAAAACATTCAGTACTTC. The chain employs TRBV28 and TRBJ2-4; the D gene is possibly TRBD1 (6 bases). Looked up from germline, CDR1 is MDHEN and CDR2 is SYDVKM. V was trimmed by 3 bases and J by 4 bases, leaving 10 bases between them. The CDR3 is made up of 14 amino acids.

This clonotype occurred many times. The rearrangement joins TRBV4-1 to TRBJ2-5; D possibly uses TRBD1 or TRBD2 (5 bases each). Trimming removed 0 bases at V and 4 bases at J, with 12 bases between. The CDR3 length is 15 residues. In germline, CDR1 is MGHRA, CDR2 YSYEKL. The CDR3 DNA reads TGCGCCAGCAGCCAAGAAGGGGAGTTGGGAGAGACCCAGTACTTC. The encoded protein is CASSQEGELGETQYF.